This T cell receptor (beta chain) came from a study of blood T cell repertoires in COVID-19. Whole-study context: Samples representing acute and convalescent COVID-19 were sourced from the United States, Italy and Spain. From T cells, B-cell-depleted T cells, or PBMCs came the material, which was cDNA or gDNA.

CDR1 is SEHNR and CDR2 is FQNEAQ in the germline V gene (reference sequence). CDR3 length equals 18 residues. The junction had 19 bases not matched to a gene; V was cut back by 5 bases and J by 5 bases. Per the authors' pipeline: Reference gene primer amplification gave nucleated cell count estimates. Assay: immunoSEQ multiplex PCR; the TCRdb copy retains only in-frame clones and omits some. The DNA was the basis for D and trimming; V, J and clone size are from that table. The repertoire holds fewer than 350,000 clones, around nine tenths seen once, with about 8.6% in the top ten. The clonotype comes from a man aged 35 to 55 with active or convalescent COVID-19. The sequenced sample was peripheral blood. The genes are TRBV7-9 and TRBJ2-7; 9 nucleotides align to TRBD2. This CDR3 is CASSPLVAGDPTYDEQYF. CDR3 nucleotides: TGTGCCAGCAGCCCCTTGGTAGCGGGAGACCCAACGTACGACGAGCAGTACTTC.